This TCR beta chain was sequenced during a study of Ad26.COV2.S vaccination and SARS-CoV-2 variants. In the study overall: Donor participated within the Ad26.COV2.S arm of the COV1001 trial. Ad26.COV2.S shots went into the muscle once or twice, 56 days apart.

Treatment given: about 20 received Ad26.COV2.S at low or high dose, single or two shots; roughly five received placebo; per-sample allocation not given. Day 63 after the first injection of vaccine or placebo was the sampling time. The shot given was an Ad26 vector that makes Wuhan-strain SARS-CoV-2 spike. Findings and caveats of the study: Analytic work on TCR breadth and depth might have understated the full extent of total T cell responses.

Turning to this clone: Antigen unknown.

TCRdb keeps only in-frame clones here, not all; method: immunoSEQ multiplex PCR. The sample shows about 460,000 clones, 89% of them seen only once. The CDR3 extends over 13 amino acids. Trimming left V 3 bases short and J 7 bases short, with 15 bases between. Germline lookup yields CDR1 SQVTM and CDR2 ANQGSEA. The rearrangement uses TRBV29-1 and TRBJ2-5, with D unclear. This receptor was identified in a person between 18 and 60 years old who received the Ad26.COV2.S COVID-19 vaccine or a placebo. This specimen was peripheral blood, taken in a trial of Ad26.COV2.S vaccine versus placebo. CDR3 sequence (DNA): TGCAGCGTTGAGACGACTGGGCCCCGGACCCAGTACTTC. Translating it yields CSVETTGPRTQYF.